What follows are 5 T cell receptor beta chains derived from one specimen sequenced in a study of blood T cell repertoires in COVID-19. The data were produced by immunoSEQ multiplex PCR, yet TCRdb's version contains in-frame clones alone and is incomplete. The sample shows about half a million clones, 70% to 90% of them seen only once. Sequencing used peripheral blood. The source of these receptors is a human donor in a cohort sampled during active COVID-19.

The chain combines TRBV4-2 with TRBJ1-3; D uncertain. This CDR3 spans 15 amino acids. Germline CDR1 and CDR2: LGHNA and YNFKEQ. Trimming stripped 1 base from V and 2 bases from J, with 9 bases between. The chain's CDR3 is CASSQGDTTGNTIYF. The CDR3 region has the DNA TGTGCCAGCAGCCAAGGCGACACCACTGGAAACACCATATATTTT.

The chain uses TRBV6-1 and TRBJ2-7; 11 bases align to TRBD2. CDR1 and CDR2 (germline): MNHNS, SASEGT. The CDR3 loop spans 16 amino acids. V shed 4 bases and J 4 bases; nucleotides not matched to a gene: 9. The CDR3 DNA reads TGTGCCAGCAGTGGGGTGACTAGCGGGAAAGGGTACGAGCAGTACTTC. It specifies CASSGVTSGKGYEQYF.

The chain is built from TRBV6-2 or TRBV6-3 and TRBJ1-1; D remains ambiguous. V was cut by 4 bases and J by 1 base, with 7 bases left in between. Germline CDR1 MNHEY, CDR2 SVGEGT. The CDR3 has 13 amino acids. CDR3 coding DNA: TGTGCCAGCAGTTTTCCGGGGAACACTGAAGCTTTCTTT. Protein product: CASSFPGNTEAFF.

V is TRBV27 and J is TRBJ1-4; D ambiguous. Germline V gives CDR1 MNHEY, CDR2 SMNVEV (reference sequence). Trimming cost V 6 bases and J 7 bases, with 18 bases left between them. The length of the CDR3 is 15 residues. DNA for the CDR3: TGTGCCAGCAGACCGGGGTGGGGTAGCGGTGAAAAACTGTTTTTT. It codes for CASRPGWGSGEKLFF. Supplemented by reference TRBV27 and TRBJ1-4, the full variable domain reads EAQVTQNPRYLITVTGKKLTVTCSQNMNHEYMSWYRQDPGLGLRQIYYSMNVEVTDKGDVPEGYKVSRKEKRNFPLILESPSPNQTSLYFCASRPGWGSGEKLFFGSGTQLSVL.

The rearrangement links TRBV28 to TRBJ2-1, with D unresolved. In germline, CDR1 is MDHEN, CDR2 SYDVKM. Trimming cost V 6 bases and J 0 bases, with 12 bases left between them. The CDR3 is 15 amino acids. The DNA of the CDR3 is TGTGCCAGCAGCCCCTACGCCACCTCCTACAATGAGCAGTTCTTC. This sequence encodes CASSPYATSYNEQFF. Filled out from reference TRBV28 and TRBJ2-1, the complete variable domain reads DVKVTQSSRYLVKRTGEKVFLECVQDMDHENMFWYRQDPGLGLRLIYFSYDVKMKEKGDIPEGYSVSREKKERFSLILESASTNQTSMYLCASSPYATSYNEQFFGPGTRLTVL.